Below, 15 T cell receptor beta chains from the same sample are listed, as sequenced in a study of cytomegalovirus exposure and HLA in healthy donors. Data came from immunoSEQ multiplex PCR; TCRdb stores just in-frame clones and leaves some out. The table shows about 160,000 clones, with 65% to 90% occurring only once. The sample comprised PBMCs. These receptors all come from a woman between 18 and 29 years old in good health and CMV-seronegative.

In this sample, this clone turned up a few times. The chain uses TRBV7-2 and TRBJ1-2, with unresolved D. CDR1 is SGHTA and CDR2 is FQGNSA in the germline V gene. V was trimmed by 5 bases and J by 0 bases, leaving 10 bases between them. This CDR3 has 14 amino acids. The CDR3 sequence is CASSRDGSNYGYTF. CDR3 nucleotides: TGTGCCAGCAGCCGAGACGGGTCTAACTATGGCTACACCTTC.

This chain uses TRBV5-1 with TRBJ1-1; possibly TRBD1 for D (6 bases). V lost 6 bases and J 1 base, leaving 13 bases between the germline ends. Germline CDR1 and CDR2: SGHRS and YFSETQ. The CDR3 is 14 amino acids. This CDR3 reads CASIQGLENTEAFF. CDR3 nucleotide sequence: TGCGCCAGCATCCAGGGGCTCGAGAACACTGAAGCTTTCTTT. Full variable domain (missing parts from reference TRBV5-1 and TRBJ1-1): KAGVTQTPRYLIKTRGQQVTLSCSPISGHRSVSWYQQTPGQGLQFLFEYFSETQRNKGNFPGRFSGRQFSNSRSEMNVSTLELGDSALYLCASIQGLENTEAFFGQGTRLTVV.

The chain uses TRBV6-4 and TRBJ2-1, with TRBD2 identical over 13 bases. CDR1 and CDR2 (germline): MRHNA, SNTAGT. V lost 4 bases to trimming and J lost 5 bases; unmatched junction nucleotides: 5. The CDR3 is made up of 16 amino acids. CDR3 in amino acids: CASSAEGTSGNNEQFF. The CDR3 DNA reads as TGTGCCAGCAGTGCCGAGGGGACTAGCGGGAACAATGAGCAGTTCTTC.

DNA of the CDR3: TGTGCCAGCAGGGCCCCTAAAAACATTCAGTACTTC. Translating it yields CASRAPKNIQYF. The chain employs TRBV6-1 and TRBJ2-4; D is undetermined. The V gene lost 6 bases and the J gene lost 4 bases, with 7 bases spanning the gap. Germline V gives CDR1 MNHNS, CDR2 SASEGT. The CDR3 is 12 residues long.

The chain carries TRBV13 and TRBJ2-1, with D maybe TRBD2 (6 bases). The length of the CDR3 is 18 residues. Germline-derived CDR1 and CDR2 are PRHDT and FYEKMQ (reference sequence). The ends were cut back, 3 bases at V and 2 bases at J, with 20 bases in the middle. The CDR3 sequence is CASSFPGERFGPYNEQFF. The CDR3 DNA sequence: TGTGCCAGCAGCTTCCCGGGAGAGCGGTTTGGGCCCTACAATGAGCAGTTCTTC.

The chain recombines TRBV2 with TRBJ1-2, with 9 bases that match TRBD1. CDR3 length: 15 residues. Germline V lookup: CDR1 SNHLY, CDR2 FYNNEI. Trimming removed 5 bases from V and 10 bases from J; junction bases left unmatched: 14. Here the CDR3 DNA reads TGTGCCAGCAGTCAACCCTCGGGGGAACAGGGGGCCTACACCTTC. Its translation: CASSQPSGEQGAYTF.

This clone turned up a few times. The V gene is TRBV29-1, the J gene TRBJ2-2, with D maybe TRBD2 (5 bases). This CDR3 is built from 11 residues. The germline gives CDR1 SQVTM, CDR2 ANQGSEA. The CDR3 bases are TGCCTCGTTGGCGAGGGTGTGGAGCTGTTTTTT. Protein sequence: CLVGEGVELFF.

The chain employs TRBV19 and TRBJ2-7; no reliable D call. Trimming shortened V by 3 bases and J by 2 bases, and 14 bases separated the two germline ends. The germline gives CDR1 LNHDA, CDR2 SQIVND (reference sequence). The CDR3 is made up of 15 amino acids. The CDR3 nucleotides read TGTGCCAGTAGTATCTCGCCTTCAGTCCCCTACGAGCAGTACTTC. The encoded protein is CASSISPSVPYEQYF.

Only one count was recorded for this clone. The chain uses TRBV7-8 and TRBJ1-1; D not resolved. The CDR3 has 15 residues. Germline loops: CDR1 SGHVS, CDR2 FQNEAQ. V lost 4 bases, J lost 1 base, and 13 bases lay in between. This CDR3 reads CASSSTGDANTEAFF. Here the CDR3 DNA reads TGTGCCAGCAGCTCCACCGGGGATGCGAACACTGAAGCTTTCTTT. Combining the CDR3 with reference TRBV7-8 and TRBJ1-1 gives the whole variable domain GAGVSQSPRYKVAKRGQDVALRCDPISGHVSLFWYQQALGQGPEFLTYFQNEAQLDKSGLPSDRFFAERPEGSVSTLKIQRTQQEDSAVYLCASSSTGDANTEAFFGQGTRLTVV.

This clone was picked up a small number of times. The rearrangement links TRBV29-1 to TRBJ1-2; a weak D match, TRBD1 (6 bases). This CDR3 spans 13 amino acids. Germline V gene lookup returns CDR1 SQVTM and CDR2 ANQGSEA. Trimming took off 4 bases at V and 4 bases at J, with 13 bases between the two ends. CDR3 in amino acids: CSVVQGRSYGYTF. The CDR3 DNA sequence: TGCAGCGTTGTACAGGGAAGGAGCTATGGCTACACCTTC.

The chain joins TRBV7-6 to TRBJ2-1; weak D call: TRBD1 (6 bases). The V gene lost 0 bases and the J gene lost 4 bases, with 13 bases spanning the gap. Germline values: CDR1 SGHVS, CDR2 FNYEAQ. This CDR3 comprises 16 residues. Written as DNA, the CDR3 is TGTGCCAGCAGCTTAGCGCCTGGGGGCTCATACAATGAGCAGTTCTTC. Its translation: CASSLAPGGSYNEQFF. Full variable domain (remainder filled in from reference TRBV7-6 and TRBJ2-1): GAGVSQSPRYKVTKRGQDVALRCDPISGHVSLYWYRQALGQGPEFLTYFNYEAQQDKSGLPNDRFSAERPEGSISTLTIQRTEQRDSAMYRCASSLAPGGSYNEQFFGPGTRLTVL.

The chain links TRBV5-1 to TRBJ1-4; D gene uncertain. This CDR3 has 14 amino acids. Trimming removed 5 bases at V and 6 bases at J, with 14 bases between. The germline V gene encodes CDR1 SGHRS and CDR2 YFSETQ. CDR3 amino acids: CASRPQPRDEKLFF. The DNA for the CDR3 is TGCGCCAGCAGACCACAGCCTCGTGATGAAAAACTGTTTTTT.

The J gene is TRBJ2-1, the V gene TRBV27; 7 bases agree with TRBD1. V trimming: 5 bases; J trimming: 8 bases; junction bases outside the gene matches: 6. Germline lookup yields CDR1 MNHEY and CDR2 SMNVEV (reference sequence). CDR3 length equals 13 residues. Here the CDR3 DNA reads TGTGCCAGCAGTCGACAGGGTCCCTATGAGCAGTTCTTC. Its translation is CASSRQGPYEQFF.

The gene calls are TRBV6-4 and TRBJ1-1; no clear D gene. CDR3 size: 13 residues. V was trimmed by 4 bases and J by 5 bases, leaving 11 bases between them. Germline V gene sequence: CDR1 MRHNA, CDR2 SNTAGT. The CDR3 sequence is CASSATGGTEAFF. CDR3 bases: TGTGCCAGCAGTGCGACGGGCGGGACTGAAGCTTTCTTT.

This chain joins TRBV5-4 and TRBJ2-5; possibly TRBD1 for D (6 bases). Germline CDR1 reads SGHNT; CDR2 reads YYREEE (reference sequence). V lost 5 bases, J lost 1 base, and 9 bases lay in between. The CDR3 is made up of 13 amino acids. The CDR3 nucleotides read TGTGCCAGCAGACAGGGATCCCAAGAGACCCAGTACTTC. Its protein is CASRQGSQETQYF.